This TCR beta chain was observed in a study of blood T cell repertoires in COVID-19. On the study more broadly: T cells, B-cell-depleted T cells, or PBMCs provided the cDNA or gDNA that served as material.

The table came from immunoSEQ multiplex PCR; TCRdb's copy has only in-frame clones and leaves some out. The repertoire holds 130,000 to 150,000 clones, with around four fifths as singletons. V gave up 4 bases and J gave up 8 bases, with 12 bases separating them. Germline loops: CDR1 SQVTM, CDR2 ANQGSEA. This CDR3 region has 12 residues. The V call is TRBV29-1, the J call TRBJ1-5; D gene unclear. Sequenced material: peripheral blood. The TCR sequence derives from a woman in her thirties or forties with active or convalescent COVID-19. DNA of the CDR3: TGCAGCGTTGGCGGCAGCGGGGAGCCCCAGCATTTT. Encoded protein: CSVGGSGEPQHF.